This TCR beta chain came from a study of OX40 agonist ivuxolimab in advanced cancers. Study in general: At 65% to 90% male, the cohort had a mean age of about 55 years, ranging from about 23 to 80.

TCRdb's table, derived via immunoSEQ multiplex PCR, lists solely in-frame clones and lacks some. This table has roughly 56,000 clones, about 85% appearing once. Germline CDR1 and CDR2: SGHRS and YFSETQ. The length of the CDR3 is 15 residues. Trimming removed 0 bases at V and 5 bases at J, with 11 bases between. Blood draws occurred at baseline, cycle 4 day 1, and cycle 7 day 1. V usage is TRBV5-1 and J usage is TRBJ2-2; either TRBD1 or TRBD2 may fit D (5 bases each). Sequenced here: CD4+ or CD8+ T cells sorted from blood, sampled in a trial of the OX40 agonist ivuxolimab. This clonotype originated in an adult with an advanced solid tumor such as melanoma, head and neck, liver or kidney cancer. The CDR3 sequence: CASSLEGTQTGELFF. In DNA, the CDR3 is TGCGCCAGCAGCTTGGAAGGGACGCAGACCGGGGAGCTGTTTTTT. Complete variable domain (other parts from reference TRBV5-1 and TRBJ2-2): KAGVTQTPRYLIKTRGQQVTLSCSPISGHRSVSWYQQTPGQGLQFLFEYFSETQRNKGNFPGRFSGRQFSNSRSEMNVSTLELGDSALYLCASSLEGTQTGELFFGEGSRLTVL.